This T cell receptor beta chain was found in a study of blood T cell repertoires in COVID-19. The overall study: Samples taken during acute and convalescent COVID-19 were collected in the United States, Italy and Spain. T cells, B-cell-depleted T cells, or PBMCs supplied cDNA or gDNA.

The CDR3 runs 12 residues. Trimming cost V 0 bases and J 1 base, with 3 bases left between them. Germline assignment: CDR1 GTSNPN and CDR2 SVGIG (reference sequence). Methods used by the authors: Counts of nucleated cells, estimated from reference gene primer amplification, were obtained. Using immunoSEQ multiplex PCR, the repertoire was profiled, and TCRdb retains in-frame clones only, with some absent. D and trimming come from the DNA, and the V and J calls and clone size come from that table. In the table there are about 230,000 clones, around 83% of which are singletons. The clonotype originates from a woman in her 40s who had recovered from COVID-19. Sequencing was carried out using peripheral blood. The chain couples TRBV30 to TRBJ1-1; no clear D gene. The chain's CDR3 is CAWSVRNTEAFF. Here the CDR3 DNA reads TGTGCCTGGAGTGTTCGGAACACTGAAGCTTTCTTT.